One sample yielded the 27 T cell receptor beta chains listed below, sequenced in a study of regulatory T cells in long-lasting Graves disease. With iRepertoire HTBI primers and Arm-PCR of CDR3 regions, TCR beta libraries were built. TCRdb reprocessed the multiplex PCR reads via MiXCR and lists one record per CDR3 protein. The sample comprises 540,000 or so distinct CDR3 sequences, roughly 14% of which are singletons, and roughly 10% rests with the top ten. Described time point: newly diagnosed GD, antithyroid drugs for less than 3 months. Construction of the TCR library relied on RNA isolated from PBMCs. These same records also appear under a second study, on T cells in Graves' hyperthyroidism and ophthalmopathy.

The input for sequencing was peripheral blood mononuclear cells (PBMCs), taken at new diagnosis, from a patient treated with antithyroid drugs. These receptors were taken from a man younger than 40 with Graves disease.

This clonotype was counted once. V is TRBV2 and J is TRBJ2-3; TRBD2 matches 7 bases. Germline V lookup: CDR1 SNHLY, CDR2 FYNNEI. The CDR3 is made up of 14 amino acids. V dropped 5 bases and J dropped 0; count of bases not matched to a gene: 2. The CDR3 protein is CASSKGGSTDTQYF. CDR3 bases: TGTGCCAGCAGTAAGGGAGGGAGCACAGATACGCAGTATTTT.

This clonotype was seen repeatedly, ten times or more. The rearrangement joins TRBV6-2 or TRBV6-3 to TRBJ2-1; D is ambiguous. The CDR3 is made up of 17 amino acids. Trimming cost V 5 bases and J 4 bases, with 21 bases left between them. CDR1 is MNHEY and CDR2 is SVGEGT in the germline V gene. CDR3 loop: CASSEYGRPPGYNEQFF. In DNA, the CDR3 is TGTGCCAGCAGTGAATATGGTCGCCCCCCCGGTTACAATGAGCAGTTCTTC.

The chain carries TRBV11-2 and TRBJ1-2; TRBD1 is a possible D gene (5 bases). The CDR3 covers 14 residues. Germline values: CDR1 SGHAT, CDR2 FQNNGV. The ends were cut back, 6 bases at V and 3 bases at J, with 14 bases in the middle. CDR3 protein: CASSFSGPDYGYTF. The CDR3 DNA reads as TGTGCCAGCAGTTTCTCGGGACCGGACTATGGCTACACCTTC.

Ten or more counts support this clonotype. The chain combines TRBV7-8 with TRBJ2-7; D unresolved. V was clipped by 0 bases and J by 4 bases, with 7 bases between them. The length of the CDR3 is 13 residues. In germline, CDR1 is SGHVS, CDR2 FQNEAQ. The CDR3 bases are TGTGCCAGCAGCTTAGCCCCGAAGTACGAGCAGTACTTC. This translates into CASSLAPKYEQYF.

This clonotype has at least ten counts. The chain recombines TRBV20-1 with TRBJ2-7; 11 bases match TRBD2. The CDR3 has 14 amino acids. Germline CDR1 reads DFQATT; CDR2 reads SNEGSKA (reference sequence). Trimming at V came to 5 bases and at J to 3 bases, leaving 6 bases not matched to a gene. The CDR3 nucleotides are TGCAGTGCTCACCTTAGCGGGAGGGACTACGAGCAGTACTTC. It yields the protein CSAHLSGRDYEQYF.

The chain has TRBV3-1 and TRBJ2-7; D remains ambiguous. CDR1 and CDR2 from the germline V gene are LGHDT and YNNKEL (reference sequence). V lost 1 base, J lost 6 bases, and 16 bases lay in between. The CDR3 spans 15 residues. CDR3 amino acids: CASSQVGPPVGEQYF. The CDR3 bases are TGTGCCAGCAGCCAAGTCGGCCCGCCCGTGGGCGAGCAGTACTTC.

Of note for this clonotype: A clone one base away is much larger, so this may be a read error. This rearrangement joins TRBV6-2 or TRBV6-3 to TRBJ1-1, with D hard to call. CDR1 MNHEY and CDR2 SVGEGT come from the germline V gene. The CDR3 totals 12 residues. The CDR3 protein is CTSNLGGTEAFF. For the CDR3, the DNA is TGTACCAGCAACCTAGGAGGGACTGAAGCTTTCTTT.

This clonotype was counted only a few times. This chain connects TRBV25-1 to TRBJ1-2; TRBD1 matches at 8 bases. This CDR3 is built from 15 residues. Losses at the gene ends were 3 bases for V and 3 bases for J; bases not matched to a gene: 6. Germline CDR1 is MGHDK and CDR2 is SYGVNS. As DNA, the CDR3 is TGTGCCAGCAGTGATTTCAGACAGGGGTACTATGGCTACACCTTC. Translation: CASSDFRQGYYGYTF.

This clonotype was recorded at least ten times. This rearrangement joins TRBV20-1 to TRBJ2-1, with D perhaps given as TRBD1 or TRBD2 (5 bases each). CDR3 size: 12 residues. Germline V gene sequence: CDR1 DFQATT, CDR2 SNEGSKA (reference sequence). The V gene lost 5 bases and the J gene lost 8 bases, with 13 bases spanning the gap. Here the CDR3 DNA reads TGCAGTGCTTGGACTTGGGGCTATGAGCAGTTCTTC. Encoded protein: CSAWTWGYEQFF.

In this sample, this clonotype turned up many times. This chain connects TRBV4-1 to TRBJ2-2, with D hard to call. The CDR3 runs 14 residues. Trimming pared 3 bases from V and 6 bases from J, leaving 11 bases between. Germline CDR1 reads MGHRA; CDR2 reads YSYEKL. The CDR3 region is CASSHPFRSGELFF. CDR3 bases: TGCGCCAGCAGCCATCCCTTTCGCTCCGGGGAGCTGTTTTTT.

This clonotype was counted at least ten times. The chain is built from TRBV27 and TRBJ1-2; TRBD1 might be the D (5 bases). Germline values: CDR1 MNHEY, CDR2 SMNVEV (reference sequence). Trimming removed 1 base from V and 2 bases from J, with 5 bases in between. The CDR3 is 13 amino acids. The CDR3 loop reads CASSLYRNYGYTF. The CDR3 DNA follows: TGTGCCAGCAGTTTATACAGGAACTATGGCTACACCTTC.

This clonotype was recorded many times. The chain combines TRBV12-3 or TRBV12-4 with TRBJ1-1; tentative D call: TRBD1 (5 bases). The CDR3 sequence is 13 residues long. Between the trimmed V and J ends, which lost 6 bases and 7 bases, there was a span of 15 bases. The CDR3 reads CASRPDGTLEAFF. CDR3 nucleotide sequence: TGTGCCAGCAGGCCCGACGGGACCCTTGAAGCTTTCTTT.

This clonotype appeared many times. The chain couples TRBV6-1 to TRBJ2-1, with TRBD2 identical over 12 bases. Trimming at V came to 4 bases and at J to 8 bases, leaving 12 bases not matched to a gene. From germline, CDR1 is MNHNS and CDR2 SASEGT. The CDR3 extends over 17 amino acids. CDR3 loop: CASSATPTSGSPDEQFF. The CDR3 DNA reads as TGTGCCAGCAGTGCCACCCCGACTAGCGGGAGTCCCGATGAGCAGTTCTTC.

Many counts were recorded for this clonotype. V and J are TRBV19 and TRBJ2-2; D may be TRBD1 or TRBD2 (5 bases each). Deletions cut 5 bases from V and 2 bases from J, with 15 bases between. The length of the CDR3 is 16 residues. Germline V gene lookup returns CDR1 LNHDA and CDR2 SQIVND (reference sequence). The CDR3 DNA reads TGTGCCAGTAGTCCCGTCCGGGACGGAAACACCGGGGAGCTGTTTTTT. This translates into CASSPVRDGNTGELFF.

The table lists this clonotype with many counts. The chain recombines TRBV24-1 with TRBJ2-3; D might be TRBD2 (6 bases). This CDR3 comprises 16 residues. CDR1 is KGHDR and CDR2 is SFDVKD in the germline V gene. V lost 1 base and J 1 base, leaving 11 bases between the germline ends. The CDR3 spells CATSDFTAGRTDTQYF. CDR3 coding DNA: TGTGCCACCAGTGATTTTACGGCGGGACGCACAGATACGCAGTATTTT.

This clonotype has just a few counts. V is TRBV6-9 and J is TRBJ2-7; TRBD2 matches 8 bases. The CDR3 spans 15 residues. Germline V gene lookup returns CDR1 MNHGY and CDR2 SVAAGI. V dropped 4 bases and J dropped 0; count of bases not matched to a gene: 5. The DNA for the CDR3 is TGTGCCAGCAGTTCCCGGGGGGGTCCCTCCTACGAGCAGTACTTC. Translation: CASSSRGGPSYEQYF.

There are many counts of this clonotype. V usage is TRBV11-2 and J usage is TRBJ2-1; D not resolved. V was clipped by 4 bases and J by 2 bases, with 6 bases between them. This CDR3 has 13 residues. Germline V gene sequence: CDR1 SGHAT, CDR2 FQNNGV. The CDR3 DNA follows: TGTGCCAGCAGCTCCCAGCCCTACAATGAGCAGTTCTTC. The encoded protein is CASSSQPYNEQFF.

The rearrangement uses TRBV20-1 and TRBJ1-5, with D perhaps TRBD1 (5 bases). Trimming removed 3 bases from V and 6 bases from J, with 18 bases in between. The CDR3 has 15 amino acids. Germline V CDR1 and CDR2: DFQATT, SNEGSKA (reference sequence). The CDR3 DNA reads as TGCAGTGCTAGCCCGGGCAGGGTGTATCCTCAGCCCCAGCATTTT. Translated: CSASPGRVYPQPQHF.

The CDR3 sequence is CASSLWVDRALDNYGYTF. CDR3 nucleotides: TGTGCCAGCAGCTTATGGGTTGACAGGGCGTTAGATAACTATGGCTACACCTTC. J is TRBJ1-2 and V is TRBV13; 7 positions match TRBD1. Germline CDR1 reads PRHDT; CDR2 reads FYEKMQ (reference sequence). The junction had 13 bases not matched to a gene; V was cut back by 2 bases and J by 1 base. This CDR3 contains 18 residues.

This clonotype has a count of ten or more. The CDR3: CAIRSAWGYTF. As DNA, the CDR3 is TGTGCCATCAGGTCCGCCTGGGGCTACACCTTC. The chain has TRBV10-3 and TRBJ1-2, with D unresolved. The ends were cut back, 6 bases at V and 8 bases at J, with 10 bases in the middle. CDR1 is ENHRY, CDR2 SYGVKD, per germline. The CDR3 loop spans 11 amino acids.

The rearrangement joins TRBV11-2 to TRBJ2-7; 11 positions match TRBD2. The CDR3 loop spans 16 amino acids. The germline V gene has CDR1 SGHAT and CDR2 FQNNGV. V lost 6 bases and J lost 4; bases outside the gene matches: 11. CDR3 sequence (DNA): TGTGCCAGCAGTATCCGAGCGGGACTAGCGGCTTACGAGCAGTACTTC. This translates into CASSIRAGLAAYEQYF.

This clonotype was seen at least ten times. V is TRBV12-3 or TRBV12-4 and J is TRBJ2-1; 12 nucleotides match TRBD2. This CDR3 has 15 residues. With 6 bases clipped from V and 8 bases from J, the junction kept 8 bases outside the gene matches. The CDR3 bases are TGTGCCAGCAGCCCCGCTAGCGGGAGGGACCATGAGCAGTTCTTC. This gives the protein CASSPASGRDHEQFF.

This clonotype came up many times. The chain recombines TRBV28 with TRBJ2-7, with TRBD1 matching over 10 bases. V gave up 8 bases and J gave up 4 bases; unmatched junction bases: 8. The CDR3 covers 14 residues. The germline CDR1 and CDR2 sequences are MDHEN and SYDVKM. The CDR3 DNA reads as TGTGCCAGCTTGACCCCGGGACAGGGGTACGAGCAGTACTTC. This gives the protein CASLTPGQGYEQYF.

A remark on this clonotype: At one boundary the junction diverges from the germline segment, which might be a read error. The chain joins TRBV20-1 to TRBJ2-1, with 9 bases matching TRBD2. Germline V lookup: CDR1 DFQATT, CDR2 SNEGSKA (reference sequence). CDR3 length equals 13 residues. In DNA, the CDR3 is TGCAATGCTAGCGGGACTAGTACCAATGAGCAGTTCTTC. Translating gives CNASGTSTNEQFF.

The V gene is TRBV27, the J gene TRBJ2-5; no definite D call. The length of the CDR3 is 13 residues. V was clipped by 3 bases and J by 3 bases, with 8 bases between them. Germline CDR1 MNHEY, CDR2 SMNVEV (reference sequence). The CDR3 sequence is CASSLFQEETQYF. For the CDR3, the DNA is TGTGCCAGCAGTTTGTTTCAGGAAGAGACCCAGTACTTC.

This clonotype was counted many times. The CDR3 region has the DNA TGTGCCAGCAGTCAATTCTCGGGGGCTTACGAGCAGTACTTC. Translating gives CASSQFSGAYEQYF. V gene TRBV27 combines with J gene TRBJ2-7; D is tentatively TRBD1 or TRBD2 (6 bases each). V lost 5 bases and J lost 4, with 15 bases in between. Germline values: CDR1 MNHEY, CDR2 SMNVEV (reference sequence). The CDR3 has 14 residues.

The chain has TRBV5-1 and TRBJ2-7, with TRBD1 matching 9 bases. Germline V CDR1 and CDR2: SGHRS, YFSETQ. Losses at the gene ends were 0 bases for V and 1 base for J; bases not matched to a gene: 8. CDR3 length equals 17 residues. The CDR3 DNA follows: TGCGCCAGCAGCTTGGGAGCCGGGACAGGGTCTTCCTACGAGCAGTACTTC. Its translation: CASSLGAGTGSSYEQYF.